This is a list of T cell receptor beta chains from one sample in a study of PD-1 and CTLA-4 blockade in melanoma. TCRdb keeps only in-frame clones here, not all; method: immunoSEQ multiplex PCR. The sample records about 30,000 clones, 85% to 90% being singletons. The sample in question was CD8+ T cells from peripheral blood, obtained before anti-PD-1 treatment. Receptors were obtained from a human donor with melanoma. The CDR3 runs from the conserved cysteine through the conserved F or W. D genes are given only for firm matches. A row's size may be missing; if present it is once, few, many or a size class.

TRBV27,-,-,TRBJ2-7,TGTGCCAGCAGTTTATCCAGGACATACGTCCACTACGAGCAGTACTTC,CASSLSRTYVHYEQYF
TRBV30,-,-,TRBJ2-7,TGTGCCTGGAGCCCCAACCCCTTTCCCGAGCAGTACTTC,CAWSPNPFPEQYF
TRBV29-1,TRBD1,-,TRBJ1-4,TGCAGCGTGCGACAGGGGGTAACTGAAAAACTGTTTTTT,CSVRQGVTEKLFF
TRBV27,TRBD2,-,TRBJ2-1,TGTGCCAGCAGTATTAGCGGGAATGAGCAGTTCTTC,CASSISGNEQFF
TRBV7-3,TRBD2,-,TRBJ2-1,TGTGCCAGCAAGGAGACTAGCGGGAGTCCCAATGAGCAGTTCTTC,CASKETSGSPNEQFF
TRBV27,-,-,TRBJ2-2,TGTGCCAGCAGTTTATCAGGGGGCACCGGGGAGCTGTTTTTT,CASSLSGGTGELFF
TRBV30,-,-,TRBJ1-1,TGTGCCTGGACCGACGGGGGATTCGCTGAAGCTTTCTTT,CAWTDGGFAEAFF
TRBV3-1/TRBV3-2,TRBD1,-,TRBJ2-7,TGTGCCAGCAGCCAAGTGACAGGGATTATCTACGAGGAGCAGTACTTC,CASSQVTGIIYEEQYF
TRBV29-1,-,-,TRBJ2-3,TGCAGCGTTGAAGAGGGCACAGATACGCAGTATTTT,CSVEEGTDTQYF
TRBV25-1,-,-,TRBJ1-2,TGTGCCAGCAGTGGCCCGGGGAGAACAATCTTC,CASSGPGRTIF
TRBV28,-,-,TRBJ1-1,TGTGCCAGCAGTTGGACGGGAAACACTGAAGCTTTCTTT,CASSWTGNTEAFF
TRBV6-4,TRBD1,-,TRBJ2-7,TGTGCCAGCAGCGCCGGGACAGGGGGCTACGAGCAGTACTTC,CASSAGTGGYEQYF
TRBV7-8,TRBD2,few,TRBJ2-2,TGTGCCAGTGCTAGCGGGGGGTACACCGGGGAGCTGTTTTTT,CASASGGYTGELFF
TRBV12-3/TRBV12-4,TRBD1,-,TRBJ2-5,TGTGCCAGCAGCGGGACAGTAGAGACCCAGTACTTC,CASSGTVETQYF
TRBV23-1,TRBD1,-,TRBJ1-5,TGCGCCAGCCGGACAGGGAACCAGCCCCAGCATTTT,CASRTGNQPQHF
TRBV19,TRBD1,few,TRBJ2-7,TGTGCCAGTAGCCTTGACGGACAGGGGATCTACGAGCAGTACTTC,CASSLDGQGIYEQYF
TRBV28,-,-,TRBJ2-6,TGTGCCAGCAGTTGGGAAGGGGCGGCCGGGGCCAACGTCCTGACTTTC,CASSWEGAAGANVLTF
TRBV24-1,-,few,TRBJ1-1,TGTGCCACCCGCCGCCCAGGGCAAAATACTGAAGCTTTCTTT,CATRRPGQNTEAFF
TRBV27,-,once,TRBJ2-3,TGTGCCAGCAGTCCCAATGCGGGGGCCACCACAGATACGCAGTATTTT,CASSPNAGATTDTQYF
TRBV7-6,TRBD1,-,TRBJ1-5,TGTGCCAGCAGCAGAGGACAGGGAGGCAATCAGCCCCAGCATTTT,CASSRGQGGNQPQHF
TRBV14,-,-,TRBJ2-2,TGTGCCAGCAGCCAAGATCTGGGGGTCTCCGGGGAGCTGTTTTTT,CASSQDLGVSGELFF
TRBV6-1,-,few,TRBJ2-7,TGTGCCAGCAGTGACCCAGCGGAGTCCTACGAGCAGTACTTC,CASSDPAESYEQYF
TRBV7-9,-,-,TRBJ2-7,TGTGCCAGCAGCTTACGCTCGGCGGAGACTACTGCGGCCTACGAGCAGTACTTC,CASSLRSAETTAAYEQYF
TRBV19,-,-,TRBJ2-1,TGTGCCAGTAGTATCGGGGTCGATGAGCAGTTCTTC,CASSIGVDEQFF
TRBV30,-,-,TRBJ1-3,TGTGCCTCAATTGGGACTGATCTCTCTGGAAACACCATATATTTT,CASIGTDLSGNTIYF
TRBV3-1/TRBV3-2,TRBD1,-,TRBJ1-2,TGTGCCAGCAGCCAAGGCAGGGGGAACGGCTACACCTTC,CASSQGRGNGYTF
TRBV25-1,TRBD2,-,TRBJ2-5,TGTGCCAGCAGAGTAGCGGGAGACGAGACCCAGTACTTC,CASRVAGDETQYF
TRBV10-3,TRBD2,-,TRBJ2-5,TGTGCCATCAGCCCCGGGACTAGCGGGATGGAGACCCAGTACTTC,CAISPGTSGMETQYF
TRBV4-1,TRBD1,-,TRBJ1-5,TGCGCCAGCAGCCAAGGACAGGGTGGTCAGCCCCAGCATTTT,CASSQGQGGQPQHF
TRBV7-9,TRBD1,-,TRBJ2-1,TGTGCCAGCAGTCTACAGGGGGCTAGCTACAATGAGCAGTTCTTC,CASSLQGASYNEQFF
TRBV7-8,-,-,TRBJ2-7,TGTGCCAGCAGGGGAAGCGGGACAAGGCAGTACTTC,CASRGSGTRQYF
TRBV5-5,-,-,TRBJ1-1,TGTGCCAGCAGCTTCGTCACTGAAGCTTTCTTT,CASSFVTEAFF
TRBV5-1,-,-,TRBJ2-2,TGCGCCAGCAGCTTGGAAAAGTTCACCGGGGAGCTGTTTTTT,CASSLEKFTGELFF
TRBV6-5,-,-,TRBJ2-1,TGTGCCAGCAGTTACCAGGAACCGAACTACAATGAGCAGTTCTTC,CASSYQEPNYNEQFF
TRBV11-2,TRBD2,-,TRBJ2-2,TGTGCCAGCTACTCCCCCCCACTAGCGGGGGAGCACACCGGGGAGCTGTTTTTT,CASYSPPLAGEHTGELFF
TRBV7-6,-,-,TRBJ1-6,TGTGCCAGCAGCTCACTGCCAGGAAGGTACGCGGATTCACCCCTCCACTTT,CASSSLPGRYADSPLHF
TRBV7-2,TRBD2,-,TRBJ2-7,TGTGCCAGCAGCCAACCAGAGCGGGGGGCCGACGAGCAGTACTTC,CASSQPERGADEQYF
TRBV28,-,-,TRBJ1-2,TGTGCCAGCAGTTCGTCGGGCCCACTGGCGTATGGCTACACCTTC,CASSSSGPLAYGYTF
TRBV5-8,-,-,TRBJ2-7,TGTGCCAGCAGCTTGGGTCACAGGGCTCTTTTGGCCTACGAGCAGTACTTC,CASSLGHRALLAYEQYF